This T cell receptor beta chain comes out of a study of blood T cell repertoires in COVID-19 (dated by TCRdb to 2018 to 2020). With regard to the full study: Collaborator samples came from the United States, Italy and Spain and covered acute and convalescent phases of COVID-19. Deeply sampled blood TCRbeta repertoires from subjects exposed to, actively infected with, or recovered from COVID-19 were included in the dataset. The material from the prospective study consisted of cDNA or gDNA derived from T cells, B-cell-depleted T cells, or PBMCs. A de-identified subject ID, COVID-19 status, age in years and sex were almost always included in the sample metadata. A freely available public database, intended as a resource for researchers studying the immune response to SARS-CoV-2, is where the repertoires were released. The samples were drawn from two sources: the first 160 participants of the ongoing ImmuneRACE study, and 1,200 or so subjects contributed by 6 global collaborators. Where available, HLA class I and class II types were obtained from metadata supplied by the sample provider rather than from assay-based typing.

On this clone: The antigen it binds to is not known. Base qualities are not recorded, but no much larger clone differs from it by a single base.

The immunoSEQ Assay, a bias-controlled multiplex PCR, was used to amplify TCRbeta CDR3 regions from genomic DNA. Turning to the authors' computational methods: Within the assay, amplification of reference gene primers was used to estimate how many nucleated cells each sample contained. Sequence reads were collapsed and filtered to measure the absolute abundance of every unique TCRbeta CDR3 rearrangement. For each sample, productive Simpson clonality was calculated as the square root of Simpson's diversity index over productive rearrangements. TCRdb holds this immuneACCESS table with in-frame rearrangements only. Some clones are missing; in checked studies, unresolved V genes explain under half, and the rest has no known cause. D and trimming come from the DNA, and the V and J calls and clone size come from that table. This sample is represented by some 110,000 clones; around 80% of them were singletons. Jointly, the top ten make up 5% to 7.5% of the sample.

The CDR3 starts with the cysteine, ends with the phenylalanine, and has 11 residues. Just the 33-base CDR3 DNA is kept, in frame starting at base 1. In the germline V gene (reference sequence), CDR1 corresponds to SGHKS and CDR2 to YYEKEE. Cut back by 4 bases and 4 bases, the V and J ends lie 6 bases apart. Whole blood was collected in K2EDTA tubes by collaborating institutions according to the institutions' own protocols. Collaborator samples were shipped for TCRbeta analysis as frozen whole blood, isolated PBMCs, or DNA extracted from either sample type. Study-level results and caveats: The amount of clinical and demographic metadata varied by source and participant and was provided uncurated.

The chain uses TRBV5-5 and TRBJ2-7, with no reliable assignment of the D segment. The source material was peripheral blood. The TCR originated in a man in his 70s with acute or convalescent COVID-19. The base sequence is TGTGCCAGCAGCCGAACATACGAGCAGTACTTC. Protein translation: CASSRTYEQYF.